These T cell receptor beta chains were read from a single sample in a study of cytomegalovirus exposure and HLA in healthy donors. Measured with immunoSEQ multiplex PCR; TCRdb has only the in-frame clones, and not every one. There are more than 150,000 clones in the sample; approximately 82% occur only once, and approximately 1.2% lies in the top ten. The sequencing sample was made of PBMCs. The receptors come from a girl aged 2 to 9 in good health and CMV-seropositive. Each CDR3 is given with its conserved first and last residue. A D gene is named only where the DNA matches it firmly. For some rows the clone size is stated as once, few or many, or as a class when expanded; others skip it.

j_call d_call v_call clone_size cdr3_aa cdr3_nt
TRBJ1-1 TRBD1 TRBV7-2 . CASSLRQGAQAFF TGTGCCAGCAGCTTACGACAGGGGGCGCAGGCTTTCTTT
TRBJ2-3 . TRBV6-6 . CASSYSEGARTDTQYF TGTGCCAGCAGTTACTCGGAGGGGGCACGGACAGATACGCAGTATTTT
TRBJ1-1 . TRBV2 many CASMEQMNTEAFF TGTGCCAGCATGGAGCAGATGAACACTGAAGCTTTCTTT
TRBJ2-1 . TRBV30 . CAWSVRAGILF TGTGCCTGGAGTGTTCGGGCGGGAATCCTCTTC
TRBJ1-1 . TRBV7-9 . CASSLSRGAFF TGTGCCAGCAGCTTAAGCAGGGGAGCTTTCTTT
TRBJ2-5 TRBD2 TRBV19 . CASSIGVGTSSSGETQYF TGTGCCAGTAGTATTGGGGTCGGGACTAGCTCCTCCGGGGAGACCCAGTACTTC
TRBJ2-2 . TRBV11-2 . CASSLGAGPNRGELFF TGTGCCAGCAGCTTAGGGGCAGGGCCTAACCGCGGGGAGCTGTTTTTT
TRBJ2-7 TRBD2 TRBV5-1 . CASSPLAGSSYEQYF TGCGCCAGCAGCCCCTTAGCGGGTTCGTCCTACGAGCAGTACTTC
TRBJ1-1 . TRBV29-1 . CSVDGRDTEAFF TGCAGCGTTGATGGGCGGGACACTGAAGCTTTCTTT
TRBJ1-1 TRBD1 TRBV2 few CASSSGTGTEAFF TGTGCCAGCAGTAGCGGGACAGGGACTGAAGCTTTCTTT
TRBJ2-5 . TRBV6-1 few CASSPRGETQYF TGTGCCAGCAGTCCCCGCGGGGAGACCCAGTACTTC
TRBJ2-7 TRBD2 TRBV5-4 . CASSYGGGGRLAEQYF TGTGCCAGCAGCTACGGGGGGGGCGGGAGGTTGGCCGAGCAGTACTTC
TRBJ1-2 TRBD1 TRBV15 . CATSRGIPGGELYGYTF TGTGCCACCAGCAGGGGCATACCAGGGGGCGAGCTCTATGGCTACACCTTC
TRBJ1-4 . TRBV28 . CASTGAATNEKLFF TGTGCCAGCACGGGTGCTGCAACTAATGAAAAACTGTTTTTT
TRBJ1-1 . TRBV9 . CASRGADTAFF TGTGCCTCCCGGGGGGCGGATACAGCTTTCTTT
TRBJ2-1 . TRBV6-5 few CASSYSGVRYNEQFF TGTGCCAGCAGTTACTCCGGGGTCCGATACAATGAGCAGTTCTTC
TRBJ2-3 . TRBV6-4 . CASSDGLTDTQYF TGTGCCAGCAGTGACGGACTCACAGATACGCAGTATTTT
TRBJ1-5 . TRBV2 . CASSVQGSQPQHF TGTGCCAGCAGTGTGCAGGGAAGTCAGCCCCAGCATTTT
TRBJ2-7 . TRBV5-1 . CASSLVIAGVRGEQYF TGCGCCAGCAGCTTGGTGATCGCGGGCGTTCGGGGCGAGCAGTACTTC
TRBJ1-1 . TRBV25-1 . CASSATGWDTEAFF TGTGCCAGCAGTGCCACAGGGTGGGACACTGAAGCTTTCTTT
TRBJ2-5 . TRBV4-1 . CASSPVSRSGQETQYF TGCGCCAGCAGCCCGGTGAGTCGTAGCGGACAAGAGACCCAGTACTTC
TRBJ1-2 . TRBV14 . CASSPGQLSYGYTF TGTGCCAGCAGCCCCGGACAGTTGAGCTATGGCTACACCTTC
TRBJ2-7 TRBD1 TRBV29-1 once CSVEDPITMSGTGNFYEQYF TGCAGCGTTGAAGATCCGATCACTATGAGTGGGACAGGGAATTTCTACGAGCAGTACTTC
TRBJ1-1 . TRBV30 . CAWGVTEAFF TGTGCCTGGGGAGTCACTGAAGCTTTCTTT
TRBJ2-7 TRBD1 TRBV11-2 . CASSRDRTPVYEQYF TGTGCCAGCAGCCGGGACAGAACTCCGGTCTACGAGCAGTACTTC
TRBJ1-1 . TRBV7-7 few CASSFIEAFF TGTGCCAGCAGCTTCATTGAAGCTTTCTTT
TRBJ2-7 . TRBV7-6 . CASSPRSYEQYF TGTGCCAGCAGCCCGAGGTCCTACGAGCAGTACTTC
TRBJ2-1 . TRBV5-6 once CASSSANADRRSYNEQFF TGTGCCAGCAGCTCAGCAAACGCAGACAGGCGCTCCTACAATGAGCAGTTCTTC
TRBJ2-1 . TRBV5-1 few CASTLKRNPFDNEQFF TGCGCCAGCACTCTAAAGAGGAATCCCTTCGACAATGAGCAGTTCTTC
TRBJ2-3 TRBD2 TRBV5-1 few CASSLGTSVTDTQYF TGCGCCAGCAGCCTCGGGACTAGTGTCACAGATACGCAGTATTTT
TRBJ1-2 . TRBV2 . CASRDTGKNGYTF TGTGCCAGCAGAGATACAGGGAAGAATGGCTACACCTTC
TRBJ2-4 . TRBV21-1 . CASSPAPQPGRKNIQYF TGTGCCAGCAGCCCCGCCCCCCAGCCAGGGCGAAAAAACATTCAGTACTTC
TRBJ2-3 . TRBV27 . CASSYLPRGSTDTQYF TGTGCCAGCAGCTACCTCCCCCGAGGGAGCACAGATACGCAGTATTTT
TRBJ2-7 . TRBV6-1 . CASSETANLFYEQYF TGTGCCAGCAGTGAGACTGCTAACTTGTTCTACGAGCAGTACTTC
TRBJ1-2 . TRBV5-1 . CASSYGGNYGYTF TGCGCCAGCAGCTACGGGGGTAACTATGGCTACACCTTC
TRBJ1-1 . TRBV6-1 few CASSPGRNTEAFF TGTGCCAGCAGTCCGGGGAGGAACACTGAAGCTTTCTTT
TRBJ1-1 . TRBV5-1 . CASSKSTGNTEAFF TGCGCCAGCAGCAAATCGACAGGGAACACTGAAGCTTTCTTT
TRBJ2-7 TRBD2 TRBV7-2 . CASSLEGLAIYEQYF TGTGCCAGCAGCTTAGAAGGACTAGCCATCTACGAGCAGTACTTC
TRBJ2-1 TRBD2 TRBV11-3 . CASSFGTSDLNEQFF TGTGCCAGCAGCTTCGGGACTAGCGACCTCAATGAGCAGTTCTTC